Below are 16 T cell receptor beta chains sequenced from a single sample in a study of blood T cell repertoires in COVID-19. Data came from immunoSEQ multiplex PCR; TCRdb stores just in-frame clones and leaves some out. The sample includes under 450,000 clones, more than 85% of them seen just once. The source material was PBMCs or T cells enriched from blood (not recorded which). All receptors derive from a middle-aged woman who had been exposed to COVID-19.

This chain joins TRBV27 and TRBJ1-1; 7 nucleotides agree with TRBD1. The CDR3 spans 15 residues. J lost 8 bases, V lost 4 bases, and 13 bases had no gene match. CDR1 MNHEY and CDR2 SMNVEV come from the germline V gene (reference sequence). Written as DNA, the CDR3 is TGTGCCAGCAGTTATGTGGGGACAGTCGGGGAGGAAGCTTTCTTT. Protein sequence: CASSYVGTVGEEAFF.

The V call is TRBV11-3, the J call TRBJ1-5, with D unresolved. The CDR3 extends over 16 amino acids. The V gene lost 2 bases and the J gene lost 3 bases, with 14 bases spanning the gap. The germline V gene has CDR1 SGHNT and CDR2 YENEEA. The chain's CDR3 is CASSLNSWANNQPQHF. The CDR3 DNA sequence: TGTGCCAGCAGCTTAAATTCGTGGGCCAACAATCAGCCCCAGCATTTT.

This clone was seen a single time. V gene TRBV5-1 combines with J gene TRBJ2-5, with 9 positions matching TRBD2. Germline values: CDR1 SGHRS, CDR2 YFSETQ. The V gene end was trimmed by 0 bases and the J gene end by 4 bases; junction bases not matched to a gene: 1. This CDR3 comprises 14 residues. CDR3 residues: CASSLGGGGETQYF. DNA of the CDR3: TGCGCCAGCAGCTTGGGCGGGGGGGGAGAGACCCAGTACTTC.

This rearrangement joins TRBV7-8 to TRBJ1-1; TRBD1 might be the D (5 bases). Germline CDR1 SGHVS, CDR2 FQNEAQ. This CDR3 is 14 amino acids long. Trimming took off 4 bases at V and 4 bases at J, with 13 bases between the two ends. CDR3 coding DNA: TGTGCCAGCAGCTCCGTGGGGGGGGGCACTGAAGCTTTCTTT. As protein: CASSSVGGGTEAFF.

This chain links TRBV7-2 with TRBJ2-5; TRBD1 is a possible D gene (5 bases). The germline V gene has CDR1 SGHTA and CDR2 FQGNSA. Trimming stripped 1 base from V and 1 base from J, with 10 bases between. This CDR3 has 15 amino acids. For the CDR3, the DNA is TGTGCCAGCAGCTTAGACAGGTGGGTCCAAGAGACCCAGTACTTC. Residues: CASSLDRWVQETQYF.

V usage is TRBV7-9 and J usage is TRBJ1-2, with 7 bases matching TRBD1. Germline V CDR1 and CDR2: SEHNR, FQNEAQ (reference sequence). V lost 2 bases to trimming and J lost 4 bases; unmatched junction nucleotides: 7. The CDR3 is 15 residues long. The CDR3 sequence is CASSLQTGTVYGYTF. In DNA, the CDR3 is TGTGCCAGCAGCTTACAGACCGGGACAGTCTATGGCTACACCTTC.

The V gene is TRBV5-1, the J gene TRBJ1-2; maybe TRBD1 (5 bases). CDR1 SGHRS and CDR2 YFSETQ come from the germline V gene. The CDR3 runs 15 residues. Between the trimmed V and J ends, which lost 4 bases and 5 bases, there was a span of 18 bases. The DNA for the CDR3 is TGCGCCAGCAGCGAGGACCTCAGGGCCAAGTATGGCTACACCTTC. Protein: CASSEDLRAKYGYTF.

This rearrangement joins TRBV5-1 to TRBJ1-4, with D uncertain. Germline V gene data show CDR1 as SGHRS and CDR2 as YFSETQ. Trimming removed 0 bases from V and 4 bases from J, with 10 bases in between. The CDR3 runs 15 residues. In DNA form, the CDR3 reads TGCGCCAGCAGCTTGGATGGCAGATTTAATGAAAAACTGTTTTTT. Amino acids: CASSLDGRFNEKLFF.

The chain combines TRBV5-4 with TRBJ1-6; tentative D call: TRBD1 (6 bases). Looked up from germline, CDR1 is SGHNT and CDR2 is YYREEE (reference sequence). This CDR3 is 15 amino acids long. Trimming removed 5 bases from V and 7 bases from J, with 16 bases in between. CDR3 in DNA: TGTGCCAGCAGGCCCGCGGACAGACCAAATTCACCCCTCCACTTT. The encoded protein is CASRPADRPNSPLHF.

The genes are TRBV2 and TRBJ1-2; TRBD1 matches at 8 bases. Per the germline V gene, CDR1 is SNHLY and CDR2 is FYNNEI. The CDR3 loop spans 13 amino acids. Unmatched junction bases numbered 6, after V lost 4 bases and J lost 8 bases. CDR3 bases: TGTGCCAGCAGTGCTACAGGGGGAGAAGGCTACACCTTC. This codes for CASSATGGEGYTF.

CDR3 bases: TGCGCCAGCAGCCAAGTAGTGGCAGGGGGCAGGTCCTACGAGCAGTACTTC. Translated: CASSQVVAGGRSYEQYF. J is TRBJ2-7 and V is TRBV4-3; TRBD1 aligns across 8 bases. The ends lost 1 base at V and 1 base at J; junction bases unmatched: 9. Germline V CDR1 and CDR2: LGHNA, YSLEER. CDR3 length: 17 residues.

The gene calls are TRBV5-6 and TRBJ1-1; 7 bases are shared with TRBD1. With V trimmed by 3 bases and J by 0 bases, 11 bases remained unmatched. CDR1 is SGHDT, CDR2 YYEEEE, per germline. The CDR3 totals 17 residues. In nucleotides, the CDR3 is TGTGCCAGCAGCTCCCGGACAGGACGGTGGGTGAACACTGAAGCTTTCTTT. Translating it yields CASSSRTGRWVNTEAFF.

The J gene is TRBJ1-1, the V gene TRBV6-4; D uncertain. Trimming stripped 4 bases from V and 4 bases from J, with 10 bases between. The CDR3 covers 13 residues. Germline V CDR1 and CDR2: MRHNA, SNTAGT. CDR3 protein: CASSARPGTEAFF. As DNA, the CDR3 is TGTGCCAGCAGTGCCCGACCGGGCACTGAAGCTTTCTTT.

The chain links TRBV27 to TRBJ1-6; 7 positions match TRBD1. V shed 0 bases, J shed 6 bases, and the junction held 5 bases outside the gene matches. Germline CDR1 and CDR2: MNHEY and SMNVEV (reference sequence). This CDR3 is built from 16 residues. CDR3 sequence reads: CASSLSGGRLNSPLHF. Written as DNA, the CDR3 is TGTGCCAGCAGTTTATCAGGGGGCAGGCTTAATTCACCCCTCCACTTT.

The gene calls are TRBV7-3 and TRBJ2-7; tentatively, D is TRBD1 (6 bases). This CDR3 contains 13 residues. CDR1 and CDR2 (germline): SGHTA, FQGTGA. The V and J ends lost 2 bases and 7 bases respectively, with 12 bases between them. The CDR3 region has the DNA TGTGCCAGCAGCTTATCACAGGGCGGGGAGCAGTACTTC. Translating gives CASSLSQGGEQYF.

This chain's CDR3 is CASSSRTSSGGAMQETQYF. In DNA, the CDR3 is TGTGCCAGCAGCTCCCGAACCTCTAGCGGGGGGGCTATGCAAGAGACCCAGTACTTC. The chain joins TRBV7-3 to TRBJ2-5; 12 bases line up with TRBD2. CDR1 and CDR2 from the germline V gene are SGHTA and FQGTGA. The CDR3 contains 19 residues. V lost 4 bases to trimming and J lost 2 bases; unmatched junction nucleotides: 14.